A selection of T cell receptor beta chains follows, all from one sample in a study of OX40 agonist ivuxolimab in advanced cancers. Repertoires were generated with immunoSEQ multiplex PCR, while TCRdb's copy carries only in-frame clones and drops some. The profile shows about 34,000 clones, around 83% of them singletons. Sample: CD4+ or CD8+ T cells sorted from blood, taken in a trial of the OX40 agonist ivuxolimab. Source of these receptors: an adult with an advanced solid tumor such as melanoma, head and neck, liver or kidney cancer. Each CDR3 is given with its conserved first and last residue. The order of the fields is clone size, V gene, D gene, J gene, CDR3 length, CDR3 DNA, CDR3 protein. The D gene is left open where the match is weak. Part of the rows lack a size; the others show once, few, many or a class for expanded clones.

abundance: .; v_gene: TRBV10-3; d_gene: TRBD1; j_gene: TRBJ1-2; len: 15; CDR3nt: TGTGCCATCAGTGAAAGGGGACAGGGGGAATATGGCTACACCTTC; CDR3aa: CAISERGQGEYGYTF
abundance: .; v_gene: TRBV13; d_gene: TRBD1; j_gene: TRBJ2-1; len: 16; CDR3nt: TGTGCCAGCAGCCCCGTGGGGACAGGGCCGTACAATGAGCAGTTCTTC; CDR3aa: CASSPVGTGPYNEQFF
abundance: few; v_gene: TRBV4-1; d_gene: .; j_gene: TRBJ2-5; len: 14; CDR3nt: TGCGCCAGCAGCCGGAGACAGCCGCAAGAGACCCAGTACTTC; CDR3aa: CASSRRQPQETQYF
abundance: few; v_gene: TRBV5-4; d_gene: .; j_gene: TRBJ1-5; len: 12; CDR3nt: TGTGCCAGCAGCTCACCAAATCAGCCCCAGCATTTT; CDR3aa: CASSSPNQPQHF
abundance: .; v_gene: TRBV2; d_gene: TRBD1; j_gene: TRBJ1-1; len: 13; CDR3nt: TGTGCCAGCATTTGGACAGGTAGTACTGAAGCTTTCTTT; CDR3aa: CASIWTGSTEAFF
abundance: few; v_gene: TRBV18; d_gene: .; j_gene: TRBJ1-1; len: 13; CDR3nt: TGTGCCAGCTCCAACACACGGGAGGCTGAAGCTTTCTTT; CDR3aa: CASSNTREAEAFF
abundance: .; v_gene: TRBV11-2; d_gene: .; j_gene: TRBJ1-5; len: 13; CDR3nt: TGTGCCAGCAGCCACAAAGAGAGTCAGCCCCAGCATTTT; CDR3aa: CASSHKESQPQHF
abundance: .; v_gene: TRBV10-2; d_gene: .; j_gene: TRBJ2-7; len: 14; CDR3nt: TGCGCCAGCAGTGAGTGGGGACACTCCTACGAGCAGTACTTC; CDR3aa: CASSEWGHSYEQYF
abundance: .; v_gene: TRBV27; d_gene: .; j_gene: TRBJ1-1; len: 14; CDR3nt: TGTGCCAGCAGTTGGTCAAGGGAGGGGACTGAAGCTTTCTTT; CDR3aa: CASSWSREGTEAFF
abundance: .; v_gene: TRBV7-2; d_gene: TRBD2; j_gene: TRBJ2-1; len: 14; CDR3nt: TGTGCCAGCAGCCGGACTAGCGGGAGGGTTGAGCAGTTCTTC; CDR3aa: CASSRTSGRVEQFF
abundance: .; v_gene: TRBV18; d_gene: .; j_gene: TRBJ2-3; len: 14; CDR3nt: TGTGCCAGCTCACCACCTACGTCCCCAGATACGCAGTATTTT; CDR3aa: CASSPPTSPDTQYF
abundance: .; v_gene: TRBV25-1; d_gene: .; j_gene: TRBJ1-1; len: 14; CDR3nt: TGTGCCAGCAGTGATCCTCCCCGGGTCACTGAAGCTTTCTTT; CDR3aa: CASSDPPRVTEAFF
abundance: once; v_gene: TRBV10-2; d_gene: .; j_gene: TRBJ1-4; len: 13; CDR3nt: TGCGCCAGCAGTGATTATCGCGGTGAAAAACTGTTTTTT; CDR3aa: CASSDYRGEKLFF
abundance: .; v_gene: TRBV6-5; d_gene: .; j_gene: TRBJ1-2; len: 12; CDR3nt: TGTGCCAGCAGTGAAACCCGGGATGGCTACACCTTC; CDR3aa: CASSETRDGYTF
abundance: .; v_gene: TRBV25-1; d_gene: .; j_gene: TRBJ2-2; len: 12; CDR3nt: TGTGCCAGCAGTCGGGGGGCGGGGGAGCTGTTTTTT; CDR3aa: CASSRGAGELFF
abundance: .; v_gene: TRBV11-3; d_gene: TRBD2; j_gene: TRBJ2-1; len: 14; CDR3nt: TGTGCCAGCAGCTTATCTGCCGGGAGGAATGAGCAGTTCTTC; CDR3aa: CASSLSAGRNEQFF
abundance: .; v_gene: TRBV7-3; d_gene: TRBD2; j_gene: TRBJ2-5; len: 12; CDR3nt: TGTGCCAGCAGCCGACCGGGGGGTGAGCAGTACTTC; CDR3aa: CASSRPGGEQYF
abundance: .; v_gene: TRBV27; d_gene: .; j_gene: TRBJ2-5; len: 14; CDR3nt: TGTGCCAGCAGTTTCTCAGGGGCCAGGGAGACCCAGTACTTC; CDR3aa: CASSFSGARETQYF
abundance: .; v_gene: TRBV18; d_gene: .; j_gene: TRBJ2-1; len: 14; CDR3nt: TGTGCCAGCTCAGCCGACTCGACGCGAGGACAAAAGTTCTTC; CDR3aa: CASSADSTRGQKFF
abundance: .; v_gene: TRBV11-1; d_gene: .; j_gene: TRBJ1-6; len: 15; CDR3nt: TGTGCCAGCAGCTTAGAACAACTTCCAAATTCACCCCTCCACTTT; CDR3aa: CASSLEQLPNSPLHF
abundance: .; v_gene: TRBV5-6; d_gene: .; j_gene: TRBJ2-3; len: 13; CDR3nt: TGTGCCAGCAGCTCGCGACGGACAGATACGCAGTATTTT; CDR3aa: CASSSRRTDTQYF
abundance: .; v_gene: TRBV7-9; d_gene: TRBD1; j_gene: TRBJ2-1; len: 14; CDR3nt: TGTGCCAGCGGGGGGACAGGTTCCTACAATGAGCAGTTCTTC; CDR3aa: CASGGTGSYNEQFF
abundance: .; v_gene: TRBV19; d_gene: TRBD1; j_gene: TRBJ2-1; len: 16; CDR3nt: TGTGCCAGTAGTGCCCAGACAGGGGTCGCCTACAATGAGCAGTTCTTC; CDR3aa: CASSAQTGVAYNEQFF
abundance: .; v_gene: TRBV9; d_gene: .; j_gene: TRBJ2-1; len: 15; CDR3nt: TGTGCCAGCAACCCCCGGGGGGCGCCTTACAATGAGCAGTTCTTC; CDR3aa: CASNPRGAPYNEQFF
abundance: .; v_gene: TRBV13; d_gene: TRBD1; j_gene: TRBJ2-1; len: 17; CDR3nt: TGTGCCAGCAGCTCGGGAACCAGGGGGCTGGGGTACAATGAGCAGTTCTTC; CDR3aa: CASSSGTRGLGYNEQFF
abundance: .; v_gene: TRBV7-7; d_gene: TRBD2; j_gene: TRBJ2-7; len: 15; CDR3nt: TGTGCTAGCAGCTTAGCGGCAGGGAGGGACTACGAGCAGTACTTC; CDR3aa: CASSLAAGRDYEQYF
abundance: .; v_gene: TRBV12-5; d_gene: .; j_gene: TRBJ2-2; len: 14; CDR3nt: TGTGCTAGTGGTTTTGGGGGGGCGACCGGGGAGCTGTTTTTT; CDR3aa: CASGFGGATGELFF
abundance: .; v_gene: TRBV11-1; d_gene: .; j_gene: TRBJ2-6; len: 14; CDR3nt: TGTGCCAGCAGCTTCAGGTCTGGGGCCAACGTCCTGACTTTC; CDR3aa: CASSFRSGANVLTF
abundance: .; v_gene: TRBV6-1; d_gene: .; j_gene: TRBJ2-7; len: 16; CDR3nt: TGTGCCAGCAGTGAAGCCGGGGCAGGGCCTACCTACGAGCAGTACTTC; CDR3aa: CASSEAGAGPTYEQYF
abundance: .; v_gene: TRBV29-1; d_gene: .; j_gene: TRBJ1-2; len: 12; CDR3nt: TGCAGCGGGGGGTCAGGGCCCTATGGCTACACCTTC; CDR3aa: CSGGSGPYGYTF
abundance: once; v_gene: TRBV7-6; d_gene: TRBD1; j_gene: TRBJ1-2; len: 14; CDR3nt: TGTGCCAGCAGCGGGGGACAGGGGGCTGGTGGCTACACCTTC; CDR3aa: CASSGGQGAGGYTF
abundance: few; v_gene: TRBV7-9; d_gene: .; j_gene: TRBJ1-6; len: 12; CDR3nt: TGTGCCAGCAGCTTAGACTATCCAAAAGTCCACTTT; CDR3aa: CASSLDYPKVHF
abundance: .; v_gene: TRBV25-1; d_gene: TRBD1; j_gene: TRBJ1-5; len: 14; CDR3nt: TGTGCCAGCAGTGGGACAGGGATGAATCAGCCCCAGCATTTT; CDR3aa: CASSGTGMNQPQHF
abundance: .; v_gene: TRBV19; d_gene: TRBD1; j_gene: TRBJ2-7; len: 13; CDR3nt: TGTGCCAGTAGTAGGGACAGTTTTGACGAGCAGTACTTC; CDR3aa: CASSRDSFDEQYF
abundance: .; v_gene: TRBV7-8; d_gene: .; j_gene: TRBJ2-7; len: 11; CDR3nt: TGTGCCAGCAGCCAGCTGGACGAGCAGTACTTC; CDR3aa: CASSQLDEQYF
abundance: .; v_gene: TRBV6-1; d_gene: .; j_gene: TRBJ2-1; len: 11; CDR3nt: TGTGCCAGCAGGGCCTACAATGAGCAGTTCTTC; CDR3aa: CASRAYNEQFF
abundance: once; v_gene: TRBV6-1; d_gene: .; j_gene: TRBJ1-1; len: 12; CDR3nt: TGTGCCGCTATCGGGGGAGGCACTGAAGCTTTCTTT; CDR3aa: CAAIGGGTEAFF
abundance: .; v_gene: TRBV11-2; d_gene: TRBD1; j_gene: TRBJ1-2; len: 13; CDR3nt: TGTGCCAGCAGCCCCCGGACAGGGGGTGGCTACACCTTC; CDR3aa: CASSPRTGGGYTF
abundance: .; v_gene: TRBV29-1; d_gene: .; j_gene: TRBJ2-5; len: 14; CDR3nt: TGCAGCGTTGTCGGGTGGGGGCTAAGGGAGACCCAGTACTTC; CDR3aa: CSVVGWGLRETQYF
abundance: few; v_gene: TRBV25-1; d_gene: .; j_gene: TRBJ2-7; len: 13; CDR3nt: TGTGCCAGTTCACAGGGTGTCTACTACGAGCAGTACTTC; CDR3aa: CASSQGVYYEQYF
abundance: .; v_gene: TRBV2; d_gene: .; j_gene: TRBJ1-4; len: 13; CDR3nt: TGTGCCAGCAATGGGCAGGGTGATGAAAAACTGTTTTTT; CDR3aa: CASNGQGDEKLFF
abundance: .; v_gene: TRBV15; d_gene: .; j_gene: TRBJ1-3; len: 16; CDR3nt: TGTGCCACCAGCAGAGATTCCGGGCCCTCTGGAAACACCATATATTTT; CDR3aa: CATSRDSGPSGNTIYF
abundance: .; v_gene: TRBV7-2; d_gene: .; j_gene: TRBJ2-5; len: 14; CDR3nt: TGTGCCAGCAGCCCGGGATCTCTCATAGAGACCCAGTACTTC; CDR3aa: CASSPGSLIETQYF